This note documents a single T cell receptor beta chain sequence. The antigen it binds to is not known. The CDR3 carries no conserved terminal phenylalanine or tryptophan, so it likely arises from a read error. The data were obtained in a study of glioma-infiltrating T cells (dated by TCRdb to the mid-2010s). Concerning the study at large: Low-grade gliomas were WHO grade II oligodendrogliomas or astrocytomas, and glioblastomas were WHO grade IV tumors sampled at initial rather than recurrent diagnosis. Glioma patients received dexamethasone for six or fewer days before surgery. Blood libraries targeted about 4.5- to 11-fold sequencing coverage of roughly 930,000 peripheral T cells. TCR alpha- and beta-chain repertoires were sequenced from glioma tissue, non-neoplastic brain tissue and matched peripheral blood mononuclear cells. To measure how far tissue and blood T-cell populations diverged, each tissue-infiltrating repertoire was compared against the peripheral blood repertoire of the same patient. Three low-grade glioma patients, roughly eight primary glioblastoma patients and three non-glioma patients contributing non-neoplastic brain tissue were included in the paired cohort. General conclusions and limits of the study: A signature set of shared blood CDR3 motifs marked patients with low tissue-blood divergence and was depleted in highly divergent patients. VJ-independent divergence between tissue and blood was below expectation in non-neoplastic patients but above expectation in all gliomas, especially low-grade gliomas. Only a very small number of CDR3 sequences turned up in both tissue and blood, a result put down to high CDR3 diversity combined with limited sampling. Group comparisons rested on small numbers: three non-neoplastic, three low-grade glioma and 7 or 8 glioblastoma patients.

The iRepertoire nested amplicon-rescue multiplex PCR (arm-PCR) platform was used to amplify TCR alpha and beta CDR3 regions from RNA. One-step reverse transcription and amplification used roughly 100-450 ng of tissue mRNA or PBMC total RNA as input. Following bead purification, Illumina adapters were added by a secondary multiplex PCR, and libraries between 200 and 400 bp were gel-purified. Demultiplexing relied on internal 6-nucleotide barcodes carried by the libraries. Sequencing of libraries was performed on an Illumina MiSeq with 2x220 or 2x250 nucleotide paired-end reads. Per the original workflow: FLASH 1.2.11 was used to merge paired reads, and BWA-MEM then aligned the reads to the GRCh37 human genome before TRA and TRB reads were extracted. V and J assignment used an IMGT-derived reference of cassette sequences and CDR3 motifs that included pseudogenes. Three-frame translation of reads was performed, and productive CDR3s were defined as those with a C...FGXG motif and no stop codons. Unique combinations of V-J cassette pair and CDR3 amino acid sequence were defined as clonotypes. Filtering of reads was based on Hamming distance, with the threshold set by the sequence error rate of each sample in mapped regions. The raw public data were reprocessed by TCRdb itself: fastp quality trimming at Q25, MiXCR clonotype calling, in-frame beta chains only. Merged by CDR3 protein, the rows form single entries marked with the most common genes and DNA. TCRdb's processing, not the authors', yielded these V and J calls. The sample includes more than 300,000 distinct CDR3 sequences, with 41% observed a single time. The top ten constitute around 12% of the sample.

Surgical brain or tumor specimens were cryofrozen in liquid nitrogen immediately after resection, and peripheral blood cells were collected concurrently. The germline V gene encodes CDR1 DFQATT and CDR2 SNEGSKA (reference sequence). From V the trimming removes 1 base and from J it removes 10 bases, while the gene matches leave 9 bases of the junction unaccounted for. The CDR3 adds up to 13 amino acids, both ends counted. Just CDR3 DNA is preserved here, 39 bases in frame from base 1. This TCR was recovered from a human donor with low-grade glioma or glioblastoma, undergoing nonglioma brain surgery, or in good health (not recorded which). The chain employs TRBV20-1 and TRBJ1-1, with 7 bases matching TRBD1. The specimen sequenced was glioma tissue, nonneoplastic brain tissue, or PBMCs (not recorded which). The CDR3 region has the sequence CSARGWDRPRAFL. The nucleotide sequence is TGCAGTGCTAGAGGATGGGACAGACCGAGAGCTTTCCTT.